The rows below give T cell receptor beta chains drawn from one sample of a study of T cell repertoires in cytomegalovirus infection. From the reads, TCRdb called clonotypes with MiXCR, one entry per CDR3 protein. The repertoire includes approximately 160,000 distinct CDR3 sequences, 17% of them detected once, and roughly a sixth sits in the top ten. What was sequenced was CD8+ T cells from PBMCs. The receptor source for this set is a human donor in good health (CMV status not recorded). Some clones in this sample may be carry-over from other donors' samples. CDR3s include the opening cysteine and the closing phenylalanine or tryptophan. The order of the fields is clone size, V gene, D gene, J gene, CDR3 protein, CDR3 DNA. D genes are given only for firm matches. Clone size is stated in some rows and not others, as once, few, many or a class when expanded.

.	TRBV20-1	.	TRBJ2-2	CSARERGRDTGELFF	TGCAGTGCTAGGGAGAGGGGCAGAGACACCGGGGAGCTGTTTTTT
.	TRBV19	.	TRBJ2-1	CASSIDETVNNEQFF	TGTGCCAGTAGTATAGATGAGACAGTGAACAATGAGCAGTTCTTC
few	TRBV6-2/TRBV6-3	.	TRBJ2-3	CASSLISGTVDTDTQYF	TGTGCCAGCAGCCTTATTTCCGGGACGGTAGACACAGATACGCAGTATTTT
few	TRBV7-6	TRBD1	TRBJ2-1	CASSLTGGGYNEQFF	TGTGCCAGCAGCCTCACAGGGGGCGGATACAATGAGCAGTTCTTC
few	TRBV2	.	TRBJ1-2	CATRFRQERYGYTF	TGTGCCACCCGGTTTCGACAGGAACGCTATGGCTACACCTTC
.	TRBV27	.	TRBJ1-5	CASRAGYNQPQHF	TGTGCCAGCAGGGCAGGGTACAATCAGCCCCAGCATTTT
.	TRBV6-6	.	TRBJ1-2	CASSYSPGITRGYTF	TGTGCCAGCAGTTACAGTCCAGGGATAACGCGAGGCTACACCTTC
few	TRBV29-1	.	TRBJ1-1	CSVHRSTEAFF	TGCAGCGTACATAGGTCCACTGAAGCTTTCTTT
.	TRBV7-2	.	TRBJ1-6	CASSPPGGYGDSPLHF	TGTGCCAGCAGCCCCCCGGGGGGCTATGGTGATTCACCCCTCCACTTT
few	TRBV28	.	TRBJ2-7	CASRIGTPSSYEQYF	TGTGCCAGCAGAATCGGGACTCCGAGCTCCTACGAGCAGTACTTC
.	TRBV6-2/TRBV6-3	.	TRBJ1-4	CASSSDEKLFF	TGTGCCAGCAGTTCCGATGAAAAACTGTTTTTT
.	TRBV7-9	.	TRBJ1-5	CASSLGAHVQHF	TGTGCCAGCAGCTTAGGAGCCCACGTCCAGCATTTT
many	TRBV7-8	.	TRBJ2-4	CASGAAAKNIQYF	TGTGCCAGCGGTGCAGCAGCCAAAAACATTCAGTACTTC
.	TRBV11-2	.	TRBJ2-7	CASSLHSYEQYF	TGTGCCAGCAGCTTACATAGCTACGAGCAGTACTTC
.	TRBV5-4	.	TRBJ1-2	CASSTRDPRIYGYTF	TGTGCCAGCAGCACCCGGGACCCCCGGATCTATGGCTACACCTTC
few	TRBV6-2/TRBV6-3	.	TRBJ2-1	CASSLSGRGINEQFF	TGTGCCAGCAGTTTAAGTGGCAGGGGAATCAATGAGCAGTTCTTC
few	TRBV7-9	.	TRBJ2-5	CASSYPTSVGETQYF	TGTGCCAGCAGCTACCCGACTAGTGTGGGAGAGACCCAGTACTTC
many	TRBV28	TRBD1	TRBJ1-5	CASSRAGQGFRQPQHF	TGTGCCAGCAGTAGAGCGGGACAGGGTTTCCGTCAGCCCCAGCATTTT
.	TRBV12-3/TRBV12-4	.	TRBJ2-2	CASRPGNTGELFF	TGTGCCAGCCGCCCGGGGAACACCGGGGAGCTGTTTTTT
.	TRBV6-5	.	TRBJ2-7	CASSRRQTYEQYF	TGTGCCAGCAGCCGGCGACAGACCTACGAGCAGTACTTC
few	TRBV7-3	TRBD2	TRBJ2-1	CASSPLSGSGHEQFF	TGTGCCAGCAGCCCCCTTAGCGGGAGTGGTCATGAGCAGTTCTTC
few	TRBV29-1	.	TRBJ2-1	CSAPRLGSSYNEQFF	TGCAGCGCCCCTCGCCTAGGGAGCTCCTACAATGAGCAGTTCTTC
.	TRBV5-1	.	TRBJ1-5	CASSGTPTISNQPQHF	TGCGCCAGCAGCGGCACACCGACTATTAGCAATCAGCCCCAGCATTTT
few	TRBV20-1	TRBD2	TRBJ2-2	CSYKREGTGELFF	TGCAGTTATAAGCGGGAGGGGACCGGGGAGCTGTTTTTT
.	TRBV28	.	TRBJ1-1	CASSLPLAGSEAFF	TGTGCCAGCAGTTTACCATTGGCCGGGTCTGAAGCTTTCTTT
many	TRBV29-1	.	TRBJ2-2	CSVEGWRGDFTGELFF	TGCAGCGTTGAAGGCTGGAGGGGGGACTTCACCGGGGAGCTGTTTTTT